This T cell receptor beta chain was sequenced for a study of vaccination effects on CD4 cells after COVID-19. Notes on the study in general: After vaccination, at late timepoints, clones induced by infection and by vaccine contracted markedly.

This clone was seen only a few times. Its target is unknown. V shed 2 bases and J shed 10 bases, with 18 bases lying between them. The CDR3 runs 16 residues. Per germline, CDR1 MGHDK and CDR2 SYGVNS. The ViraFEST assay expanded antigen-specific CD4+ T cells with viral peptide pools before sequencing. Culture lasted about ten days before CD4+ T cell isolation. Having tested negative for nucleocapsid antibodies, the vaccine recipients showed no prior SARS-CoV-2 infection. Sequencing used immunoSEQ multiplex PCR; TCRdb keeps in-frame clones, though not all of them. Of 60,000 to 70,000 clones in the sample, around 81% were seen once.

This chain uses TRBV25-1 with TRBJ1-6; possible D gene TRBD1, 5 bases. The material was CD4+ T cells from PBMCs cultured with HCoV-229E spike peptides, obtained before COVID-19 vaccination. The sequence came from a human donor who received a COVID-19 vaccine. This CDR3 reads CASSEVGRGERSPLHF. CDR3 nucleotide sequence: TGTGCCAGCAGTGAAGTTGGAAGGGGCGAGCGGTCACCCCTCCACTTT.